This TCR beta chain was identified during a study of patients and donors after allogeneic stem cell transplantation. Per the germline V gene, CDR1 is ENHRY and CDR2 is SYGVKD. Trimming pared 7 bases from V and 0 bases from J, leaving 13 bases between. The CDR3 has 15 residues. TCRdb processed the RT-PCR reads anew with MiXCR; each CDR3 protein has one entry. The repertoire holds about 72,000 distinct CDR3 sequences, with more than 20% as singletons. J is TRBJ1-3 and V is TRBV10-3; perhaps TRBD1 as D (5 bases). This clonotype was sampled from a human donor who was either an allogeneic HSCT recipient or a stem cell or donor lymphocyte infusion donor (not recorded which). It is not recorded whose cells these are; they may come from a transplant donor. Source material: blood, either unsorted or a sorted T cell fraction (not recorded which). The CDR3 coding sequence is TGTGCCATCAATTCGGGACTGAGCTCTGGAAACACCATATATTTT. It encodes CAINSGLSSGNTIYF.